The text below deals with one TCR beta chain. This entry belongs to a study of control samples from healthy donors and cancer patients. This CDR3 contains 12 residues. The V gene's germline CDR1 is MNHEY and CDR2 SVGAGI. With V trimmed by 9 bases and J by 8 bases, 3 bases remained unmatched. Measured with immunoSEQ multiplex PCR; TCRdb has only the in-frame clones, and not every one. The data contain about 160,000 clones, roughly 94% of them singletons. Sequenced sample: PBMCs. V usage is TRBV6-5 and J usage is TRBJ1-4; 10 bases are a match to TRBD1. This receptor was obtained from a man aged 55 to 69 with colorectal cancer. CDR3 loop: CARGQGWEKLFF. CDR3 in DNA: TGTGCCAGGGGACAGGGGTGGGAAAAACTGTTTTTT.